A single sample gave rise to the 24 T cell receptor beta chains below, sequenced in a study of shared T cell receptors in the human thymus. Generated by immunoSEQ multiplex PCR, the TCRdb table keeps only in-frame clones and is missing some. Of roughly 660,000 clones listed, approximately 87% were seen once; the top ten hold 0.008% to 0.011%. These data also formed part of another study, on human thymus T cells.

The specimen sequenced was thymocytes. Receptors were obtained from a boy in the first two years of life with a congenital heart defect.

The V call is TRBV5-1, the J call TRBJ1-2; 8 nucleotides match TRBD1. Unmatched junction bases numbered 5, after V lost 4 bases and J lost 0 bases. The CDR3 runs to 15 residues. Germline loops: CDR1 SGHRS, CDR2 YFSETQ. CDR3: CASSIGTGTNYGYTF. In nucleotides, the CDR3 is TGCGCCAGCAGCATCGGGACAGGAACTAACTATGGCTACACCTTC.

The V call is TRBV6-5, the J call TRBJ1-1; D perhaps matches TRBD1 (5 bases). The ends were cut back, 2 bases at V and 7 bases at J, with 8 bases in the middle. Germline CDR1 reads MNHEY; CDR2 reads SVGAGI. CDR3 length: 12 amino acids. CDR3 loop: CASSYVGGEAFF. The CDR3 DNA is TGTGCCAGCAGTTACGTCGGGGGTGAAGCTTTCTTT.

This clone was seen once. The chain recombines TRBV10-3 with TRBJ2-3; 13 bases are a match to TRBD2. This CDR3 comprises 17 residues. The V segment lost 6 bases and the J segment 2 bases; nucleotides outside the gene matches: 8. Germline V lookup: CDR1 ENHRY, CDR2 SYGVKD. CDR3 sequence reads: CAISHLGLAGVTDTQYF. Written as DNA, the CDR3 is TGTGCCATCAGCCACCTCGGACTAGCGGGAGTCACAGATACGCAGTATTTT.

This chain uses TRBV28 with TRBJ2-1, with 9 bases matching TRBD2. Looked up from germline, CDR1 is MDHEN and CDR2 is SYDVKM. CDR3 length: 17 amino acids. Trimming cost V 5 bases and J 0 bases; bases outside gene matches: 8. CDR3 amino acids: CASSQLAGTSSYNEQFF. The CDR3 nucleotides read TGTGCCAGCAGTCAGCTAGCGGGGACCAGCTCCTACAATGAGCAGTTCTTC.

This chain joins TRBV2 and TRBJ1-2; 8 nucleotides line up with TRBD1. Trimming removed 6 bases from V and 7 bases from J; junction bases left unmatched: 16. CDR3 size: 16 residues. CDR1 is SNHLY, CDR2 FYNNEI, per germline. The CDR3 region is CASRPRGQGRSFGYTF. CDR3 nucleotide sequence: TGTGCCAGCAGGCCCAGAGGACAGGGAAGGTCGTTTGGCTACACCTTC.

The V and J genes are TRBV13 and TRBJ1-3; 9 nucleotides match TRBD1. Germline values: CDR1 PRHDT, CDR2 FYEKMQ (reference sequence). J lost 2 bases, V lost 6 bases, and 5 bases had no gene match. The CDR3 has 15 residues. The CDR3 protein is CASSPGDRAGNTIYF. The CDR3 DNA sequence: TGTGCCAGCAGTCCAGGGGACAGGGCTGGAAACACCATATATTTT.

The J gene is TRBJ1-2, the V gene TRBV4-1; 9 bases line up with TRBD1. With V trimmed by 0 bases and J by 4 bases, 21 bases remained unmatched. The CDR3 length is 21 residues. Germline V gene lookup returns CDR1 MGHRA and CDR2 YSYEKL. For the CDR3, the DNA is TGCGCCAGCAGCCAAGAGGGAGACAAGGGGATTCGGGACAGGGTTATCTATGGCTACACCTTC. Its protein is CASSQEGDKGIRDRVIYGYTF.

The CDR3 region has the DNA TGTGCCAGCAGCTTACGCCCAGCGGGAGGGGTCTACGAGCAGTACTTC. This codes for CASSLRPAGGVYEQYF. The chain employs TRBV7-2 and TRBJ2-7; TRBD2 aligns across 10 bases. The junction had 7 bases not matched to a gene; V was cut back by 2 bases and J by 3 bases. The germline CDR1 and CDR2 sequences are SGHTA and FQGNSA. CDR3 length: 16 amino acids.

This chain links TRBV12-5 with TRBJ2-5; 8 bases are a match to TRBD1. The CDR3 runs to 13 residues. The J segment lost 1 base and the V segment lost 10 bases, leaving 5 bases of the junction unmatched. CDR1 and CDR2 from the germline V gene are LGHNT and FRNRAP. DNA for the CDR3: TGTGCTATTCAGACAGGGGCCCAAGAGACCCAGTACTTC. Residues: CAIQTGAQETQYF.

The chain employs TRBV7-2 and TRBJ2-3, with a tentative D call TRBD2 (6 bases). Germline V gives CDR1 SGHTA, CDR2 FQGNSA. With 2 bases removed from V and 2 bases from J, the gap between germline ends came to 20 bases. The CDR3 sequence is 18 residues long. Written as DNA, the CDR3 is TGTGCCAGCAGCTTATCTTTAGCGGCCCCCAGTATCACAGATACGCAGTATTTT. Translated, it gives CASSLSLAAPSITDTQYF.

The CDR3 DNA reads as TGTGCCAGCAGCTTAGGGAGGAAAAACATTCAGTACTTC. Its protein is CASSLGRKNIQYF. The rearrangement joins TRBV11-3 to TRBJ2-4; tentative D call: TRBD2 (5 bases). This CDR3 has 13 residues. Between the trimmed V and J ends, which lost 1 base and 4 bases, there was a span of 5 bases. The germline gives CDR1 SGHNT, CDR2 YENEEA.

The chain combines TRBV6-1 with TRBJ2-5; 7 positions agree with TRBD1. The length of the CDR3 is 17 residues. The V and J ends lost 4 bases and 2 bases, in that order; junction bases with no gene match: 13. The germline CDR1 and CDR2 sequences are MNHNS and SASEGT. The CDR3 DNA reads as TGTGCCAGCAGTGGGGCCCGAGTGGGGACAGCACAAGAGACCCAGTACTTC. It translates to CASSGARVGTAQETQYF.

The CDR3 reads CASSWGGLVNTEAFF. The CDR3, as DNA: TGTGCCAGCAGTTGGGGGGGTTTGGTGAACACTGAAGCTTTCTTT. The chain is built from TRBV21-1 and TRBJ1-1. TRBV21-1 is a pseudogene segment. CDR3 length equals 15 residues.

The CDR3 DNA sequence: TGTGCCAGCAGCCGGAGGGGGCTGGGTCAGCCCCAGCATTTT. Its translation is CASSRRGLGQPQHF. J is TRBJ1-5 and V is TRBV5-6; 7 bases align to TRBD1. The length of the CDR3 is 14 residues. The ends lost 4 bases at V and 6 bases at J; junction bases unmatched: 7. CDR1 is SGHDT, CDR2 YYEEEE, per germline.

This rearrangement joins TRBV19 to TRBJ2-7; D is uncertain. The CDR3 runs to 16 residues. V shed 0 bases and J shed 2 bases, with 14 bases lying between them. The germline V gene has CDR1 LNHDA and CDR2 SQIVND (reference sequence). The CDR3 loop is CASSIDIFRRPYEQYF. CDR3 sequence (DNA): TGTGCCAGTAGTATAGATATATTCAGGCGACCCTACGAGCAGTACTTC.

The chain combines TRBV7-6 with TRBJ1-5; the match to TRBD1 covers 7 bases. Germline lookup yields CDR1 SGHVS and CDR2 FNYEAQ. The CDR3 spans 16 residues. J gave up 2 bases and V 1 base, and 5 bases lay outside the gene matches. The CDR3: CASSLGAGGGNQPQHF. In DNA form, the CDR3 reads TGTGCCAGCAGCTTAGGGGCAGGGGGAGGCAATCAGCCCCAGCATTTT.

The V call is TRBV4-2, the J call TRBJ1-3; 9 bases align to TRBD1. Germline CDR1 reads LGHNA; CDR2 reads YNFKEQ. CDR3 length: 16 residues. V shed 0 bases, J shed 4 bases, and the junction held 4 bases outside the gene matches. The CDR3 loop is CASSQDWTGAGNTIYF. The CDR3 DNA follows: TGTGCCAGCAGCCAAGATTGGACAGGGGCAGGAAACACCATATATTTT.

This CDR3 reads CASSVVLAGNEQYF. In DNA, the CDR3 is TGTGCCAGCAGCGTAGTACTAGCGGGAAACGAGCAGTACTTC. The gene calls are TRBV9 and TRBJ2-7, with 10 bases aligning to TRBD2. Germline V CDR1 and CDR2: SGDLS, YYNGEE. V gave up 0 bases and J gave up 5 bases; unmatched junction bases: 2. CDR3 length: 14 residues.

This CDR3 reads CASSWTSGNHEQYF. CDR3 sequence (DNA): TGCGCCAGCAGTTGGACTAGCGGGAACCACGAGCAGTACTTC. The rearrangement links TRBV10-1 to TRBJ2-5; the match to TRBD2 covers 12 bases. Matching the DNA end better, TRBJ2-7 makes the J call doubtful. The CDR3 covers 14 residues. Germline CDR1 and CDR2: WNHNN and SYGVQD (reference sequence).

The chain recombines TRBV27 with TRBJ1-1; no clear D gene. CDR1 and CDR2 (germline): MNHEY, SMNVEV (reference sequence). This CDR3 has 14 residues. The V end lost 2 bases, the J end lost 0 bases, and 7 bases lay between the germline ends. CDR3 coding DNA: TGTGCCAGCAGTTTAATGGGAGTGAACACTGAAGCTTTCTTT. It is translated as CASSLMGVNTEAFF.

For this clone: Other DNA sequences in this specimen translate into the identical CDR3. The chain recombines TRBV20-1 with TRBJ2-3, with D unclear. Looked up from germline, CDR1 is DFQATT and CDR2 is SNEGSKA (reference sequence). V was shortened by 4 bases and J by 3 bases, with 5 bases between the two germline ends. The CDR3 covers 11 residues. The CDR3 bases are TGCAGTGCTACGTTAACAGATACGCAGTATTTT. Protein: CSATLTDTQYF.

This clone was seen only a few times. The sample carries other DNA sequences with the same CDR3. The DNA of the CDR3 is TGTGCCTGGAGGGACAGGGGGACTGAAGCTTTCTTT. Translating it yields CAWRDRGTEAFF. V is TRBV30 and J is TRBJ1-1, with 10 bases lining up with TRBD1. CDR3 length: 12 amino acids. Germline V gene data show CDR1 as GTSNPN and CDR2 as SVGIG (reference sequence). The trim removed 3 bases at V and 5 bases at J, leaving 0 bases unmatched.

The CDR3 sequence: CASSGGTPRATQYF. CDR3 sequence (DNA): TGTGCCAGCAGCGGCGGGACTCCCCGAGCGACCCAGTACTTC. V and J are TRBV5-6 and TRBJ2-5, with TRBD2 as a possible D gene (6 bases). V gave up 4 bases and J gave up 7 bases, with 17 bases separating them. This CDR3 is built from 14 residues. Germline CDR1 reads SGHDT; CDR2 reads YYEEEE.

V usage is TRBV4-3 and J usage is TRBJ1-3; 8 nucleotides line up with TRBD1. V was clipped by 4 bases and J by 2 bases; unmatched bases: 4. The germline gives CDR1 LGHNA, CDR2 YSLEER. The CDR3 is 15 residues long. CDR3 region: CASSPETGAGNTIYF. For the CDR3, the DNA is TGCGCCAGCAGCCCAGAGACAGGGGCTGGAAACACCATATATTTT.